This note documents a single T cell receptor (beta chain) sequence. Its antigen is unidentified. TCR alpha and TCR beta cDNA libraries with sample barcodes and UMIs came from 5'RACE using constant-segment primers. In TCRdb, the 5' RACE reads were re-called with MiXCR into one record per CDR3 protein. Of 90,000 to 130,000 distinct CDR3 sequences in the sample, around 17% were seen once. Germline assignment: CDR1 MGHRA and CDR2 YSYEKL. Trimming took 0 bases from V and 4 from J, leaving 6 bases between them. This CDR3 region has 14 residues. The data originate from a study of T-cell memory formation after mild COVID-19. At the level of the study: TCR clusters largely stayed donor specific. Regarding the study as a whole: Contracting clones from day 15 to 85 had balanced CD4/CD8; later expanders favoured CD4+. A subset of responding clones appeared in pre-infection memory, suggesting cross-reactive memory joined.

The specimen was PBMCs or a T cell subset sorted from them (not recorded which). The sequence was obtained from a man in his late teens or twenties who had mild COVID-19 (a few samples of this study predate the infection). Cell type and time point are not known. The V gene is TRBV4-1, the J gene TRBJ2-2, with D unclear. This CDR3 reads CASSQDPATGELFF. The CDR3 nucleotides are TGCGCCAGCAGCCAAGACCCCGCCACCGGGGAGCTGTTTTTT.